These 10 T cell receptor beta chains were sequenced from one sample in a study of T cell responses to AZD1222 COVID-19 vaccine (dated by TCRdb to 2020 to 2023). The intended sense of this specimen's time point label: baseline before first vaccination. Library preparation was by the immunoSEQ multiplex PCR assay. The clones in this table, taken by TCRdb from immuneACCESS, are in-frame only. Not every clone is retained; where verified, under half of the shortfall comes from an unresolved V gene, and the cause of the rest is unknown. Present in this sample are around 76,000 clones, 80% to 90% of which were seen just once. Around 13% of the sample goes to the ten largest clones. This specimen was peripheral blood, taken on day 0 of AZD1222 vaccination. Source of these receptors: an adult in good health.

This clone appeared once. The rearrangement joins TRBV4-2 to TRBJ2-3, with TRBD2 matching over 12 bases. Germline V gene lookup returns CDR1 LGHNA and CDR2 YNFKEQ. The CDR3 is 18 amino acids. Trimming took 5 bases from V and 1 from J; bases not matched to a gene: 10. The DNA of the CDR3 is TGTGCCAGCAGCTACGCCGAACTAGCGGGGGGACGCACAGATACGCAGTATTTT. Its protein is CASSYAELAGGRTDTQYF.

J is TRBJ1-6 and V is TRBV20-1; tentative D call: TRBD1 (5 bases). V lost 3 bases, J lost 4 bases, and 10 bases lay in between. CDR3 length: 14 residues. Germline CDR1 reads DFQATT; CDR2 reads SNEGSKA (reference sequence). CDR3 in amino acids: CSASGDSYNSPLHF. DNA for the CDR3: TGCAGTGCTAGTGGTGACAGTTATAATTCACCCCTCCACTTT.

The chain employs TRBV9 and TRBJ1-6; no reliable D call. V lost 0 bases, J lost 1 base, and 8 bases lay in between. The CDR3 extends over 16 amino acids. From germline, CDR1 is SGDLS and CDR2 YYNGEE. CDR3 protein: CASSVAAGSYNSPLHF. The CDR3 bases are TGTGCCAGCAGCGTAGCAGCGGGGTCCTATAATTCACCCCTCCACTTT.

The V gene is TRBV14, the J gene TRBJ2-5; 7 bases map to TRBD1. This CDR3 is built from 14 residues. Germline loops: CDR1 SGHDN, CDR2 FVKESK. V trimming: 4 bases; J trimming: 1 base; junction bases outside the gene matches: 3. The CDR3 sequence is CASSPRTGQETQYF. The CDR3 DNA reads as TGTGCCAGCAGCCCCCGGACAGGCCAAGAGACCCAGTACTTC.

This sequence joins TRBV27 and TRBJ1-5; D is possibly TRBD1 (6 bases). The V and J ends lost 3 bases and 0 bases respectively, with 15 bases between them. The CDR3 contains 17 residues. Germline V gene data show CDR1 as MNHEY and CDR2 as SMNVEV (reference sequence). DNA for the CDR3: TGTGCCAGCAGTTTGTTTGGGACACCTTATAGCAATCAGCCCCAGCATTTT. Translated: CASSLFGTPYSNQPQHF.

The V call is TRBV6-5, the J call TRBJ2-2, with TRBD1 matching 7 bases. CDR1 is MNHEY, CDR2 SVGAGI, per germline. Unmatched junction bases numbered 8, after V lost 0 bases and J lost 7 bases. The CDR3 is 16 amino acids. The CDR3 loop is CASSYSRGGRSGELFF. CDR3 sequence (DNA): TGTGCCAGCAGTTACTCGAGAGGGGGCCGTAGCGGGGAGCTGTTTTTT.

V and J are TRBV9 and TRBJ2-1; TRBD2 matches 8 bases. Germline CDR1 is SGDLS and CDR2 is YYNGEE. The CDR3 has 15 residues. J lost 7 bases, V lost 2 bases, and 8 bases had no gene match. The CDR3, as DNA: TGTGCCAGCAGCGTTTTTAGTGCGGGGGGAAATGAGCAGTTCTTC. It encodes CASSVFSAGGNEQFF.

This clone has a handful of counts. The chain uses TRBV7-3 and TRBJ2-1; no reliable D call. V dropped 4 bases and J dropped 4 bases, with 11 bases sitting between them. Germline CDR1 reads SGHTA; CDR2 reads FQGTGA. The CDR3 consists of 14 residues. Here the CDR3 DNA reads TGTGCCAGCAGCTCAAGCTCTAGGTACAATGAGCAGTTCTTC. Translating it yields CASSSSSRYNEQFF. Looking up the rest from reference TRBV7-3 and TRBJ2-1 gives the full variable domain: GAGVSQTPSNKVTEKGKYVELRCDPISGHTALYWYRQSLGQGPEFLIYFQGTGAADDSGLPNDRFFAVRPEGSVSTLKIQRTERGDSAVYLCASSSSSRYNEQFFGPGTRLTVL.

This rearrangement joins TRBV3-1 (or the pseudogene TRBV3-2) to TRBJ2-7; D gene uncertain. V lost 6 bases and J 5 bases, leaving 8 bases between the germline ends. CDR3 size: 11 residues. The germline CDR1 and CDR2 sequences are LGHDT and YNNKEL (reference sequence). The CDR3 loop is CASRSGDEQYF. The DNA of the CDR3 is TGTGCCAGCAGGAGTGGCGACGAGCAGTACTTC.

This chain joins TRBV21-1 and TRBJ1-6. TRBV21-1 is classified as a pseudogene. This CDR3 spans 14 amino acids. The CDR3 sequence: CASSKWGHNSPLHF. The CDR3 DNA reads TGTGCCAGCAGCAAATGGGGACATAATTCACCCCTCCACTTT.